These T cell receptor beta chains were read from a single sample in a study of spatial heterogeneity in lung cancer. TCRdb re-analysed the 5' RACE reads in MiXCR, keeping a single row per CDR3 protein. The sample lists fewer than 25,000 distinct CDR3 sequences, 9% to 10% seen once, with about a fifth in the top ten. Sequencing was performed on PBMCs, taken at follow-up. These TCRs come from a male donor with early-stage non-small cell lung cancer. The CDR3 runs from the conserved cysteine through the conserved F or W. Fields, in order: V gene, D gene, J gene, clone size, CDR3 DNA, CDR3 protein. The D gene is left open where the match is weak. For some rows the clone size is stated as once, few or many, or as a class when expanded; others skip it.

v_call: TRBV28
d_call: .
j_call: TRBJ2-1
clone_size: many
cdr3_nt: TGTGCCAGCAGTTCCCCTTTAATCTACAATGAGCAGTTCTTC
cdr3_aa: CASSSPLIYNEQFF

v_call: TRBV7-2
d_call: .
j_call: TRBJ2-3
clone_size: .
cdr3_nt: TGTGTCAGCAGCTTATGGGGGCTAGATACGCAGTATTTT
cdr3_aa: CVSSLWGLDTQYF

v_call: TRBV10-1
d_call: .
j_call: TRBJ2-3
clone_size: .
cdr3_nt: TGCGCCAGCAGTGAGCGTCGCACAGATACGCAGTATTTT
cdr3_aa: CASSERRTDTQYF

v_call: TRBV2
d_call: .
j_call: TRBJ2-1
clone_size: few
cdr3_nt: TGTGCCAGCAGTAGGCCCGGGGCGGACAATGAGCAGTTCTTC
cdr3_aa: CASSRPGADNEQFF

v_call: TRBV2
d_call: TRBD1
j_call: TRBJ1-5
clone_size: many
cdr3_nt: TGTGCCAGCAGTATAGGACAGGGCGGAGGCAATCAGCCCCAGCATTTT
cdr3_aa: CASSIGQGGGNQPQHF

v_call: TRBV12-3/TRBV12-4
d_call: .
j_call: TRBJ1-1
clone_size: once
cdr3_nt: TGTGCCAGCAGTCTTGACTGGGACACTGAAGCTTTCTTT
cdr3_aa: CASSLDWDTEAFF

v_call: TRBV6-2/TRBV6-3
d_call: .
j_call: TRBJ2-3
clone_size: .
cdr3_nt: TGTGCCAGCGCTGGACGAGATACGCAGTATTTT
cdr3_aa: CASAGRDTQYF

v_call: TRBV28
d_call: .
j_call: TRBJ1-2
clone_size: few
cdr3_nt: TGTGCAGCAGCCCTAGCCGGGGCAGCCGACGTTTATGGCTACACCTTC
cdr3_aa: CAAALAGAADVYGYTF

v_call: TRBV3-1
d_call: .
j_call: TRBJ1-2
clone_size: few
cdr3_nt: TGTGCCAGCAGCCAAGTCCCGGGGGACTATGGCTACACCTTC
cdr3_aa: CASSQVPGDYGYTF

v_call: TRBV5-6
d_call: .
j_call: TRBJ2-5
clone_size: .
cdr3_nt: TGTGCCAGCAGCTTGTTCACCCTGGGGACCCAGTACTTC
cdr3_aa: CASSLFTLGTQYF

v_call: TRBV5-1
d_call: .
j_call: TRBJ2-1
clone_size: few
cdr3_nt: TGCGCCAGCAGCTTGTGGCGGGGGCCGAATCACAATGAGCAGTTCTTC
cdr3_aa: CASSLWRGPNHNEQFF

v_call: TRBV9
d_call: TRBD1
j_call: TRBJ1-6
clone_size: few
cdr3_nt: TGTGCCAGCGGGACAGGTGATTCACCCCTCCACTTT
cdr3_aa: CASGTGDSPLHF

v_call: TRBV13
d_call: .
j_call: TRBJ2-3
clone_size: many
cdr3_nt: TGTGCCAGCAGCCCTTACCGGGCGGATACGCAGTATTTT
cdr3_aa: CASSPYRADTQYF

v_call: TRBV6-2/TRBV6-3
d_call: .
j_call: TRBJ2-7
clone_size: .
cdr3_nt: TGTGCCAGCAGTCACCGGTCACAAACCTACGAGCAGTACTTC
cdr3_aa: CASSHRSQTYEQYF

v_call: TRBV6-5
d_call: .
j_call: TRBJ2-3
clone_size: .
cdr3_nt: TGTGCCAGCAGTGAGAGGGGATTCACAGATACGCAGTATTTT
cdr3_aa: CASSERGFTDTQYF

v_call: TRBV7-2
d_call: TRBD1
j_call: TRBJ1-1
clone_size: once
cdr3_nt: TGTGCCAGCAGCTTGGACAGGGAGCTTGAAGCTTTCTTT
cdr3_aa: CASSLDRELEAFF

v_call: TRBV6-2/TRBV6-3
d_call: .
j_call: TRBJ1-2
clone_size: few
cdr3_nt: TGTGCCAGCAGGCGCCGTCAGGGCGATGGCTACACCTTC
cdr3_aa: CASRRRQGDGYTF

v_call: TRBV7-9
d_call: .
j_call: TRBJ2-6
clone_size: .
cdr3_nt: TGTGCCAGCAGCTTACAATTGACTGGGGCCAACGTCCTGACTTTC
cdr3_aa: CASSLQLTGANVLTF

v_call: TRBV30
d_call: TRBD2
j_call: TRBJ2-5
clone_size: many
cdr3_nt: TGTGCCTGGATCCCCAGACTAGCGGGGAAAGAGACCCAGTACTTC
cdr3_aa: CAWIPRLAGKETQYF

v_call: TRBV29-1
d_call: .
j_call: TRBJ1-1
clone_size: few
cdr3_nt: TGCAGCGAACAGAGGAACACTGAAGCTTTCTTT
cdr3_aa: CSEQRNTEAFF

v_call: TRBV3-1
d_call: .
j_call: TRBJ2-1
clone_size: many
cdr3_nt: TGTGCCAGCAGCCAAGAAGGAGGGGTCCTGAGCTCCTACAATGAGCAGTTCTTC
cdr3_aa: CASSQEGGVLSSYNEQFF

v_call: TRBV18
d_call: TRBD1
j_call: TRBJ1-5
clone_size: many
cdr3_nt: TGTGCCAGCTCACTCTCCAGGGGGACAAAGCCCCAGCATTTT
cdr3_aa: CASSLSRGTKPQHF

v_call: TRBV4-1
d_call: .
j_call: TRBJ1-2
clone_size: few
cdr3_nt: TGCGCCAGCAGCCAAGGCCAGATTTATGGCTACACCTTC
cdr3_aa: CASSQGQIYGYTF

v_call: TRBV5-6
d_call: .
j_call: TRBJ1-5
clone_size: .
cdr3_nt: TGTGCCAGCAGCTTGCAGGGGCAGGATCAGCCCCAGCATTTT
cdr3_aa: CASSLQGQDQPQHF

v_call: TRBV7-9
d_call: .
j_call: TRBJ1-2
clone_size: few
cdr3_nt: TGTGCCAGCAGCCCCCCGGAGGGTGGCTACACCTTC
cdr3_aa: CASSPPEGGYTF

v_call: TRBV6-6
d_call: .
j_call: TRBJ1-4
clone_size: many
cdr3_nt: TGTGCCAGCAGTTACCTCAATGAAAAACTGTTTTTT
cdr3_aa: CASSYLNEKLFF

v_call: TRBV7-2
d_call: .
j_call: TRBJ2-5
clone_size: few
cdr3_nt: TGTGCCAGCAGCTTAGGTCCCCTAAGGGAGACCCAGTACTTC
cdr3_aa: CASSLGPLRETQYF

v_call: TRBV6-2/TRBV6-3
d_call: .
j_call: TRBJ1-6
clone_size: many
cdr3_nt: TGTGCCAGCAGCCCTTCGTCGGGCAGGAACTATAATTCACCCCTCCACTTT
cdr3_aa: CASSPSSGRNYNSPLHF

v_call: TRBV15
d_call: .
j_call: TRBJ1-1
clone_size: few
cdr3_nt: TGTGCCACCAGCAGAGGAGGGAACACTGAAGCTTTCTTT
cdr3_aa: CATSRGGNTEAFF

v_call: TRBV5-6
d_call: .
j_call: TRBJ2-3
clone_size: many
cdr3_nt: TGTGCCAGCAGCTTGGAAGCAACAGATACGCAGTATTTT
cdr3_aa: CASSLEATDTQYF

v_call: TRBV28
d_call: .
j_call: TRBJ1-2
clone_size: few
cdr3_nt: TGTGCCAGCAGTTTTGGGGGCCTGAACAGGGGCTACACCTTC
cdr3_aa: CASSFGGLNRGYTF

v_call: TRBV12-3/TRBV12-4
d_call: TRBD2
j_call: TRBJ2-3
clone_size: few
cdr3_nt: TGTGCCAGCAGTTTTGGCGGGGGGGGCACAGATACGCAGTATTTT
cdr3_aa: CASSFGGGGTDTQYF

v_call: TRBV27
d_call: .
j_call: TRBJ1-6
clone_size: few
cdr3_nt: TGTGCCAGCAGTTCCTCCCCCCAGGGTCGATCACCCCTCCACTTT
cdr3_aa: CASSSSPQGRSPLHF

v_call: TRBV15
d_call: .
j_call: TRBJ1-1
clone_size: few
cdr3_nt: TGTGCCACCAGCAGAGATCGGGGTCGGGACACTGAAGCTTTCTTT
cdr3_aa: CATSRDRGRDTEAFF

v_call: TRBV20-1
d_call: TRBD1
j_call: TRBJ1-6
clone_size: many
cdr3_nt: TGCAGTGCTGCCCTCGGACAGGGATATAATTCACCCCTCCACTTT
cdr3_aa: CSAALGQGYNSPLHF

v_call: TRBV3-1
d_call: .
j_call: TRBJ2-4
clone_size: .
cdr3_nt: TGTGCCAGCAGCCAAACCCCGGGACCAGGAGCCCAAAACATTCAGTACTTC
cdr3_aa: CASSQTPGPGAQNIQYF

v_call: TRBV19
d_call: .
j_call: TRBJ2-2
clone_size: few
cdr3_nt: TGCGCCGGACGTTCGAACACCGGGGAGCTGTTTTTT
cdr3_aa: CAGRSNTGELFF

v_call: TRBV7-7
d_call: .
j_call: TRBJ2-3
clone_size: many
cdr3_nt: TGTGCCAGCACCTTTGGAGGGGGCACAGATACGCAGTATTTT
cdr3_aa: CASTFGGGTDTQYF

v_call: TRBV4-3
d_call: .
j_call: TRBJ2-2
clone_size: many
cdr3_nt: TGCGCCAGCAGCCAAGGGACAGTGAACACCGGGGAGCTGTTTTTT
cdr3_aa: CASSQGTVNTGELFF

v_call: TRBV7-2
d_call: .
j_call: TRBJ1-1
clone_size: few
cdr3_nt: TGTGCCAGCAGCTCTAGAGCGGGGAACACTGAAGCTTTCTTT
cdr3_aa: CASSSRAGNTEAFF

v_call: TRBV4-2
d_call: TRBD1
j_call: TRBJ1-2
clone_size: .
cdr3_nt: TGTGCCAGCAGCGAAGGACAGGGGGTACAGGGCTACACCTTC
cdr3_aa: CASSEGQGVQGYTF

v_call: TRBV2
d_call: .
j_call: TRBJ1-5
clone_size: .
cdr3_nt: TGTGCCAGCAGCCCAATGGCAGGGGATCAGCCCCAGCATTTT
cdr3_aa: CASSPMAGDQPQHF